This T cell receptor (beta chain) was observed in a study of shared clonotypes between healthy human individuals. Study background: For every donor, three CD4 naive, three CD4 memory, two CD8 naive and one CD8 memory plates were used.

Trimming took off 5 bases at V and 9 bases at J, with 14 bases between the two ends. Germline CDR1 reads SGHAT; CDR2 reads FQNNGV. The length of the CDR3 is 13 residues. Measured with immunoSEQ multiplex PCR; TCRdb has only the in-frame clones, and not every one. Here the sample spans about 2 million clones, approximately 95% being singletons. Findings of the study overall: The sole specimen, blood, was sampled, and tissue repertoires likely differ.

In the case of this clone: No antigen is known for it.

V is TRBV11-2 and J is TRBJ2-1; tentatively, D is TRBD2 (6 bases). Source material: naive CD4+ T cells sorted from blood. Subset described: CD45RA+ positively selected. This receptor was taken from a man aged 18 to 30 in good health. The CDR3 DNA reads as TGTGCCAGCAGCCGGATTGGTAGCGGTGAGCAGTTCTTC. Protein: CASSRIGSGEQFF. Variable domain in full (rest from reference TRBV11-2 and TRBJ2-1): EAGVAQSPRYKIIEKRQSVAFWCNPISGHATLYWYQQILGQGPKLLIQFQNNGVVDDSQLPKDRFSAERLKGVDSTLKIQPAKLEDSAVYLCASSRIGSGEQFFGPGTRLTVL.